This TCR beta chain was observed in a study of graft-versus-host responses after intestinal transplantation. Assay used: immunoSEQ multiplex PCR; TCRdb lists only in-frame clones, some missing. The sample carries some 15,000 clones, around 94% recorded once. V shed 6 bases, J shed 7 bases, and the junction held 10 bases outside the gene matches. CDR3 size: 15 residues. In germline, CDR1 is MNHEY, CDR2 SVGAGI. The sequence came from a human patient who received an intestinal transplant, so some T cells may come from the graft donor. The sequenced sample was PBMCs, obtained 9 days after transplant. J is TRBJ2-2 and V is TRBV6-5; 8 bases are shared with TRBD1. The CDR3 region has the DNA TGTGCCAGCAGCCTTACCAGGGGGCTTGGCGGGGAGCTGTTTTTT. This sequence encodes CASSLTRGLGGELFF.